These 2 T cell receptor beta chains originate from one sample sequenced in a study of identical twins. Via MiXCR, TCRdb re-called the 5' RACE reads, giving one row per CDR3 protein. Of about 480,000 distinct CDR3 sequences in the sample, approximately 15% were seen once. The same sample was also studied in work on yellow fever vaccine responses in identical twins.

The sample was CD4+ T cells sorted from blood. The receptors were sampled from a woman under 30 in good health.

This chain joins TRBV29-1 and TRBJ2-5, with TRBD1 matching 8 bases. From germline, CDR1 is SQVTM and CDR2 ANQGSEA. This CDR3 spans 14 amino acids. The junction had 4 bases not matched to a gene; V was cut back by 3 bases and J by 1 base. The CDR3 loop is CSVETGARQETQYF. The CDR3 nucleotides are TGCAGCGTTGAGACAGGGGCCCGCCAAGAGACCCAGTACTTC.

This clonotype came up many times. This chain uses TRBV7-3 with TRBJ2-3, with no clear D. Germline CDR1 is SGHTA and CDR2 is FQGTGA. V lost 6 bases and J lost 4, with 11 bases in between. CDR3 length: 13 amino acids. The CDR3 nucleotides read TGTGCCAGCAGGTCAACGGCGGCAGATACGCAGTATTTT. Amino acids: CASRSTAADTQYF.